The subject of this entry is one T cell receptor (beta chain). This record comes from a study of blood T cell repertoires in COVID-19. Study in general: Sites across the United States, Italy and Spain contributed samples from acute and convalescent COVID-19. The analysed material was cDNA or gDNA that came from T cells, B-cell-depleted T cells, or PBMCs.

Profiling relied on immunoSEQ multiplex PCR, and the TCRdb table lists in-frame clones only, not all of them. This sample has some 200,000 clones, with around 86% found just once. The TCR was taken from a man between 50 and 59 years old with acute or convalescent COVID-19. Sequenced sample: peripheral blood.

The CDR3 DNA reads as TGTGCCAGCAGTGACTCGGGACAGGCGAACTATGGCTACACCTTC. Protein: CASSDSGQANYGYTF. The chain combines TRBV6-4 with TRBJ1-2; 8 nucleotides agree with TRBD1. Germline loops: CDR1 MRHNA, CDR2 SNTAGT. V trimming: 0 bases; J trimming: 2 bases; junction bases outside the gene matches: 2. The CDR3 is 15 residues long.